This TCR beta chain was obtained from a study of OX40 agonist ivuxolimab in advanced cancers. Across the study: Every 2 weeks, patients received ivuxolimab intravenously, dosed at 0.01 to 10 mg/kg.

Findings and limits, study-wide: Certain nonresponders additionally had low normalized T-cell clonal expansion. Expansion of clones was among the lowest in partial responders at 0.1-3.0 mg/kg. By week 6 at 0.1 to 3.0 mg/kg, blood CD4+ and CD8+ T cells had expanded clonally.

Profiling relied on immunoSEQ multiplex PCR, and the TCRdb table lists in-frame clones only, not all of them. Of about 43,000 clones listed, 70% to 90% are singletons. About this clone: Its antigen remains unknown.

Sequences were derived from CD4+ or CD8+ T cells sorted from blood, sampled in a trial of the OX40 agonist ivuxolimab. The receptor comes from an adult with an advanced solid tumor such as melanoma, head and neck, liver or kidney cancer.

CDR3: CASSPRQGRTTEAFF. The CDR3 DNA reads TGTGCCAGCAGCCCACGACAGGGCCGGACCACTGAAGCTTTCTTT. The rearrangement links TRBV7-9 to TRBJ1-1, with 7 bases lining up with TRBD1. CDR1 is SEHNR, CDR2 FQNEAQ, per germline (reference sequence). This CDR3 comprises 15 residues. V lost 5 bases and J lost 4; bases outside the gene matches: 10.